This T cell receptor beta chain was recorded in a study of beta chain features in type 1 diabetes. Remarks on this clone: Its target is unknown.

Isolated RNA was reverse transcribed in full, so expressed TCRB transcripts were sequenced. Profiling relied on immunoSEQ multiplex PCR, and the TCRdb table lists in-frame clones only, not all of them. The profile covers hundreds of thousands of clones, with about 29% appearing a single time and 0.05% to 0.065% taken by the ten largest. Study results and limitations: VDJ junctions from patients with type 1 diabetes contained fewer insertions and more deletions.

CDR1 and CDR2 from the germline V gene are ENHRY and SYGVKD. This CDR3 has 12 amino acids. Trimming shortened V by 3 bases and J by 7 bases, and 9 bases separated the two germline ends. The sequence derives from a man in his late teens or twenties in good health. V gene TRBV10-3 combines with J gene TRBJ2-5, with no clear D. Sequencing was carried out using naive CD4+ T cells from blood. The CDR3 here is CAISEGDPTQYF. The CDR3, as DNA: TGTGCCATCAGTGAAGGCGATCCGACCCAGTACTTC.